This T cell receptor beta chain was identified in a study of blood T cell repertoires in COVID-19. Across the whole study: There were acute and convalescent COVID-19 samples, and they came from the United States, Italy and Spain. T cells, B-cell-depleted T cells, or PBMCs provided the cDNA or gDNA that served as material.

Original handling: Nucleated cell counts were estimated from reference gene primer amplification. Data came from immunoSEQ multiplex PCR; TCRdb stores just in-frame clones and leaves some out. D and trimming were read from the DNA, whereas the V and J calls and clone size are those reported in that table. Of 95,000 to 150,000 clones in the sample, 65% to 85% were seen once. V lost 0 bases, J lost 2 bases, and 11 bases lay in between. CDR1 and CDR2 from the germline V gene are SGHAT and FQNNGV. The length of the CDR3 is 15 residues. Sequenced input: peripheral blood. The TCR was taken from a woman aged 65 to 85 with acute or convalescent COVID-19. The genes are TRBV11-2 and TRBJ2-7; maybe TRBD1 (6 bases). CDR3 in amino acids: CASSLEGRGAYEQYF. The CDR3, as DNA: TGTGCCAGCAGCTTAGAAGGCAGGGGAGCCTACGAGCAGTACTTC. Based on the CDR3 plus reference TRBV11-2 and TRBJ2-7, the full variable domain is EAGVAQSPRYKIIEKRQSVAFWCNPISGHATLYWYQQILGQGPKLLIQFQNNGVVDDSQLPKDRFSAERLKGVDSTLKIQPAKLEDSAVYLCASSLEGRGAYEQYFGPGTRLTVT.